This TCR beta chain was documented in a study of radiation and T cells in renal cell carcinoma. Study-wide points: Without pretreatment biopsies, baseline tumor clonotype presence was undetermined.

Concerning this clone itself: Its specificity is not known.

The V gene's germline CDR1 is MDHEN and CDR2 SYDVKM. V dropped 8 bases and J dropped 8 bases, with 12 bases sitting between them. There are 11 residues in the CDR3. Produced via immunoSEQ multiplex PCR; TCRdb's table is partial and in-frame only. The data contain some 81,000 clones, roughly 87% of them singletons. Sample time point: blood 4 weeks post-SBRT, at nephrectomy. Specified treatment: 15 Gy SBRT to primary tumor, nephrectomy 4 weeks later. Nephrectomy followed 15 Gy stereotactic body radiation by 4 weeks. Serial blood draws occurred at baseline and 2 and 4 weeks post-SBRT. The chain carries TRBV28 and TRBJ1-2; D unclear. The receptor's source is an older woman with renal cell carcinoma. Sequencing was performed on blood, taken from a patient whose treatment included radiotherapy and nephrectomy. The CDR3 protein is CASSEARGYTF. CDR3 nucleotides: TGTGCCAGCTCAGAGGCGCGGGGCTACACCTTC.